This T cell receptor (beta chain) was captured by sequencing in a study of identical twins (dated by TCRdb to about 2016). Turning to the overall study: To test whether fetal clonotypes persist, this study deep-sequenced TCR alpha and beta repertoires from monozygotic twins, from unrelated adults of various ages, and from cord blood. To rule out contamination, replicate twin experiments were performed at different times with different library preparation protocols.

The receptor library was made with 5' RACE. Sequenced using an Illumina HiSeq 2000. Template switching introduced a universal primer binding site; the final cDNA contained a unique molecular identifier, enabling accurate counting of TCR cDNA molecules. First-strand cDNA for TCR alpha and beta chains was synthesized from specific primers in the conserved constant-segment region. To control for contamination, every cDNA library carried two barcodes: a SMART-Mk sample barcode plus Illumina barcodes. TruSeq adapter sequences along with Illumina sample barcodes were introduced in two successive PCR steps. The TCR alpha and beta cDNA libraries were sequenced on the Illumina HiSeq platform using custom primers. Per the source publication's procedure: MiGEC processed the raw reads to extract unique molecular identifiers, while MiXCR was used to determine the CDR3 positions. For each individual, recombination models were inferred using an EM algorithm with the repgenHMM and IGoR tools. The analysis of shared clonotypes was done with the tcR package in R, with sharing normalized by the product of cloneset sizes. To study raw recombination free of thymic and clonal selection effects, out-of-frame nonproductive sequences were analyzed. TCRdb trimmed the raw reads at Q25, called clones with MiXCR and kept productive beta chains. Rows with a matching CDR3 protein are joined into one entry that keeps the most common DNA and genes. V and J calls and clone size were set by TCRdb, not the authors. This sample holds around 370,000 distinct CDR3 sequences; about 9% were observed only once. The biggest ten clones account for 8% to 10% of the sample.

What the research found in general, with its limitations: Compared with coincidental sharing between unrelated individuals, an excess of low generation-probability sequences was observed among out-of-frame TCR alpha sequences shared between twins. Abundant cord blood beta clonotypes had fewer insertions, young adult naive repertoires showed a similar but weaker trend, and memory repertoires showed no such trend. In monozygotic twins, recombination models systematically underestimated out-of-frame TCR alpha sharing, but the models matched the sharing seen between unrelated individuals. Excess twin sharing in beta out-of-frame sequences was weaker because fewer shared sequences lowered the signal-to-noise ratio. Because the same donors could not be followed over many years, the conclusions relied on cross-sectional statistical analysis. Invariant T cells such as MAIT and iNKT could partly confound zero-insertion analyses, though diverse VJ usage argued against this for most clonotypes.

Concerning this clonotype: Its target antigen remains unknown. No base quality values were provided; no much bigger clone lies one nucleotide off.

The junction carries 13 bases between V and J, which are trimmed by 6 bases and 2 bases respectively. There are 15 amino acids in the CDR3, from cysteine to phenylalanine inclusive. The entry retains the CDR3 DNA only, 45 bases that are in frame from base 1. Per the germline V gene, MNHEY is the CDR1 and SVGAGI is the CDR2. Only healthy Caucasian donors were included. The study also sequenced three unrelated non-twin adults: a male aged 18 to 30, a male aged 50 to 60 and a female aged 50 to 60. Using Miltenyi CD45RO+ enrichment and human naive T-cell isolation kits, memory (CD45RO+) and naive T cells were isolated from PBMC.

This sequence originates from a woman aged 50 to 65 in good health. The sample taken for sequencing was naive T cells sorted from blood. Interpreted using the paper, the cell subset or site label stands for: cells isolated with a human naive T-cell isolation kit. The sequence is built from TRBV6-5 and TRBJ2-2; TRBD2 might be the D gene, on 6 matching bases. The DNA sequence is as follows: TGTGCCAGCAGCCCCGGGGACTCTAACACCGGGGAGCTGTTTTTT. Translation gives CASSPGDSNTGELFF.